This T cell receptor beta chain appears in the sequencing data of a study of CXCR3-negative and CXCR3-positive naive CD8 T cells. Comment on this clonotype: Its antigen is unknown.

UMI labels and 5' RACE were used to prepare the TRB cDNA libraries. From the 5' RACE reads, TCRdb lists one entry per CDR3 protein and no DNA. Its listing shows 150,000 to 180,000 distinct CDR3 sequences. This CDR3 is built from 16 residues. Germline loops: CDR1 DFQATT, CDR2 SNEGSKA (reference sequence). Study-level points and caveats: Similar levels of surface CD5 were seen between naive subsets; TCR strength was inferred from TRB CDR3 properties. Partially decreased CXCR3 expression was recorded after cryopreservation, and fresh PBMCs were used in most assays. Within a donor, both naive subsets shared TRBV-TRBJ usage, unlike memory cells. More hydrophobic TRB CDR3s occurred in CXCR3-positive than in CXCR3-negative naive cells.

CD45RO-CCR7+CD27+CD95- characterized naive CD8+ T cells. J is TRBJ2-7 and V is TRBV20-1; lacking DNA, the TRBD2 call made by TCRdb goes unchecked. The material sequenced was naive CXCR3+ CD8+ T cells from blood. Subset of the sample: CD45RO-CCR7+CD27+CD95- naive CD8+ T cells expressing CXCR3 (TNR3+). The TCR sequence derives from a human donor in good health. Some clones in this sample may be carry-over from other donors' samples. The CDR3 sequence is CSARDPAGGDSYEQYF.